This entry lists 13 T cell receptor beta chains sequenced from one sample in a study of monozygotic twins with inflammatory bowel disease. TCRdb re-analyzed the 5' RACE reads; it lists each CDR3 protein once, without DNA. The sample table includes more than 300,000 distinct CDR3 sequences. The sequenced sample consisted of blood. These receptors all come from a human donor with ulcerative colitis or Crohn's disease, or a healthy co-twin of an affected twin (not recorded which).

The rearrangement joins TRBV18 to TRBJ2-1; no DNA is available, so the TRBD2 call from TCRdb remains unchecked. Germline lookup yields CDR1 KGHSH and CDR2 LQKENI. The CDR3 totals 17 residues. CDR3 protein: CASSPVPSGGVYNEQFF.

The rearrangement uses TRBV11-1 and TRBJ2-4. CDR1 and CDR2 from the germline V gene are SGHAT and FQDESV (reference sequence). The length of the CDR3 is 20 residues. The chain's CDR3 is CASSPRRAGDSSIAKNIQYF.

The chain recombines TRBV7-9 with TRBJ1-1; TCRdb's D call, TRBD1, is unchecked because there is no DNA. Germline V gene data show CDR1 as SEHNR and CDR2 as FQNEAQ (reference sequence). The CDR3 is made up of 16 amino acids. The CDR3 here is CASSSYGGAQNTEAFF.

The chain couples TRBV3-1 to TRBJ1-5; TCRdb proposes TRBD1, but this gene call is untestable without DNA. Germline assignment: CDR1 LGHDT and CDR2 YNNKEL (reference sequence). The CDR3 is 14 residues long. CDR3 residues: CASSRQGAGQPQHF.

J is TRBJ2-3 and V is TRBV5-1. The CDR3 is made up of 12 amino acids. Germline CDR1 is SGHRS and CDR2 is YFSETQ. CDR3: CASSESTDTQYF.

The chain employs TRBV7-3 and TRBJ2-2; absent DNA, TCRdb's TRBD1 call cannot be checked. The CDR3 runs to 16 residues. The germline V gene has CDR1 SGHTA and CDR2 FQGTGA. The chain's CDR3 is CASSRAGQGSTGELFF.

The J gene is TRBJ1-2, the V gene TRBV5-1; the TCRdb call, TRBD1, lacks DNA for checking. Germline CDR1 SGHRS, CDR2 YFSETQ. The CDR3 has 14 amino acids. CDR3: CASSKDRGIYGYTF.

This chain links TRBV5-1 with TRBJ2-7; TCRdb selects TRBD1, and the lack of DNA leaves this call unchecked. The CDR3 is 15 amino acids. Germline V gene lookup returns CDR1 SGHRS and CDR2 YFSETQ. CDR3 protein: CASSWTGTPSYEQYF.

The CDR3 reads CASSFRGAYGYTF. This sequence joins TRBV7-9 and TRBJ1-2; TCRdb gives TRBD1 as the D gene, but with no DNA this cannot be confirmed. The CDR3 consists of 13 residues. CDR1 SEHNR and CDR2 FQNEAQ come from the germline V gene (reference sequence).

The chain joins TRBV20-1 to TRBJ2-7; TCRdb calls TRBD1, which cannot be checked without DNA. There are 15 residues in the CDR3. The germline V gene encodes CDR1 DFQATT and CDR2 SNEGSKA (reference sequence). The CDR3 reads CSARDPTSGDHEQYF.

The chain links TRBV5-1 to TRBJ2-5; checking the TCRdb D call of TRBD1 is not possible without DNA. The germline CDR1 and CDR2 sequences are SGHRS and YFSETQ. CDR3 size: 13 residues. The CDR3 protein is CASNGQGQETQYF.

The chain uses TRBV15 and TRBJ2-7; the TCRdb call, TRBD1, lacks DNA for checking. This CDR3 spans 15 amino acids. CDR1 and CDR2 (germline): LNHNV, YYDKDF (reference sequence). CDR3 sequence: CATSRVGGPNYEQYF. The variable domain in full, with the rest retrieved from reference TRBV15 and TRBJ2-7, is DAMVIQNPRYQVTQFGKPVTLSCSQTLNHNVMYWYQQKSSQAPKLLFHYYDKDFNNEADTPDNFQSRRPNTSFCFLDIRSPGLGDTAMYLCATSRVGGPNYEQYFGPGTRLTVT.

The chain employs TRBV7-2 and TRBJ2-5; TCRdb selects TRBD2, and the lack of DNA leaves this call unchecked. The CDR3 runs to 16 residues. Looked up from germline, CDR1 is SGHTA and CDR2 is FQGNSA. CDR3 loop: CASSSGLAGGVETQYF.